Below, one TCR beta chain is given with its context. TCR beta CDR3 sequences were amplified from RNA transcripts. The study used the HTBI primer set for a first-round RT-PCR of the TCR CDR3. TCRdb redid the calling of the multiplex PCR reads with MiXCR, one entry per CDR3 protein. Seen here are about 360,000 distinct CDR3 sequences, 25% observed once, and the top ten hold around four fifths. This entry comes from a study of T cells in Graves' hyperthyroidism and ophthalmopathy. On the study more broadly: Peripheral blood was secured at the point of initial diagnosis, before any treatment.

Graves' hyperthyroidism was deemed stable given no ophthalmopathy progression within 18 months. Patients were aged 18 to 65, had disease duration under 2 months, and had newly diagnosed hyperthyroidism. This clonotype originated in a man aged 45-65 years with Graves' hyperthyroidism. The material sequenced was blood.

The CDR3 bases are TGTGCCAGCAACCCGAGTGGGACAGGGGGGTTGAACACTGAAGCTTTCTTT. This encodes CASNPSGTGGLNTEAFF. The rearrangement uses TRBV6-1 and TRBJ1-1; 11 bases match TRBD1. The length of the CDR3 is 17 residues. Germline CDR1 reads MNHNS; CDR2 reads SASEGT. The junction had 10 bases not matched to a gene; V was cut back by 7 bases and J by 0 bases.